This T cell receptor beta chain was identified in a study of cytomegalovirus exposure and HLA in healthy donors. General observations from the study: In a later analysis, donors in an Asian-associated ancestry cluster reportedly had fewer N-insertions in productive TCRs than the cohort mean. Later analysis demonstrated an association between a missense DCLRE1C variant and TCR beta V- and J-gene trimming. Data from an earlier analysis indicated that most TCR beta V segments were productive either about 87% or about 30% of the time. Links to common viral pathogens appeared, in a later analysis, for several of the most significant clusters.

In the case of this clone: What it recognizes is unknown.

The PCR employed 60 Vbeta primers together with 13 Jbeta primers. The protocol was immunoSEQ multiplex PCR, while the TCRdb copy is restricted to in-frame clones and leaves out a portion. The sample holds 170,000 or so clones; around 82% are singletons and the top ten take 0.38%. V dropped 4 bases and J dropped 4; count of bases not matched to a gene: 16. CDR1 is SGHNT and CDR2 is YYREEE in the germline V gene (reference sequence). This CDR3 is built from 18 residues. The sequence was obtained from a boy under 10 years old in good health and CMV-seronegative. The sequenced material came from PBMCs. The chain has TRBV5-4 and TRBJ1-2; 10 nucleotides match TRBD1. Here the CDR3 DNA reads TGTGCCAGCAGCAGACCCGGGACAGGGGACGCCCCAGGCTATGGCTACACCTTC. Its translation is CASSRPGTGDAPGYGYTF. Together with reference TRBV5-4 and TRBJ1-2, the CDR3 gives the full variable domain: ETGVTQSPTHLIKTRGQQVTLRCSSQSGHNTVSWYQQALGQGPQFIFQYYREEENGRGNFPPRFSGLQFPNYSSELNVNALELDDSALYLCASSRPGTGDAPGYGYTFGSGTRLTVV.